This T cell receptor (beta chain) stems from a study of CD8+ T cells in alopecia areata (dated by TCRdb to between 2018 and 2020). For the study in its entirety: The treated patients, all with moderate-to-severe alopecia areata, were enrolled in an open-label pilot trial of oral tofacitinib given at 5 to 10 mg twice daily. The SALT score, which quantifies the percentage of affected scalp surface area, was used to measure disease severity in treated patients. Biopsies were taken from tofacitinib-treated patients at baseline and again at 4 and 24 weeks into treatment, and several of those patients also had a later scalp biopsy. RNA came from the PAXgene miRNA kit for fixed scalp, the miRNeasy kit for PBMCs, and the RNeasy kit for mouse skin. Amplification of TCRbeta CDR3 regions was done by immunoSEQ multiplex PCR using 35 Vbeta forward primers and 13 Jbeta reverse primers. Tofacitinib was administered for 6 to 18 months, and 6 months of follow-up off drug were then conducted to assess delayed response and recurrence. Scalp clonality was compared among normal scalp (n=4), patchy alopecia areata scalp (n=8), and alopecia totalis/universalis scalp (n=8). Human TCRbeta sequencing covered scalp tissue and sorted CD4+ and CD8+ peripheral blood T cells from patchy and totalis/universalis alopecia areata patients and healthy controls. High-throughput TCRbeta sequencing was used to examine T cell clonal expansion in alopecia areata in both the C3H/HeJ mouse model and human patients. Results the study describes overall, beyond this receptor: Resident alphabeta T cells in normal human skin are also sequenced, complicating scalp TCR repertoire analysis, unlike mouse skin dominated by gammadelta T cells. Many expanded lesional clones persisted in scalp and blood during tofacitinib treatment, which may partly explain relapse after stopping treatment. Compared with mice, TCR sequences shared between patients were less clear, possibly partly because of HLA diversity across the patient population. Compared with normal scalp, lesional scalp had higher clonality and more expanded CD8+ clones, particularly in alopecia totalis/universalis, a pattern that suggests antigenic drive. Tofacitinib significantly decreased scalp clonality and the number of expanded CD8+ clones among the top 100 scalp clones. Because the treated cohort was small and had just a single nonresponder, larger studies are needed to establish links between baseline CD8+ expansion and response.

V and J lose 2 bases and 5 bases, and a span of 19 bases separates them. CDR1 and CDR2 were assigned from the germline V gene as LGHNA and YNFKEQ. The CDR3 sequence holds 16 residues, the cysteine and phenylalanine included. Just the 48-base CDR3 DNA is kept, in frame starting at base 1. Libraries were made using the immunoSEQ multiplex PCR assay. For TCR sequencing, RNA was extracted from every sample and reverse transcribed into cDNA to serve as template. First-strand cDNA was synthesized with SuperScript III using a 2:1 mix of oligo-dT and random hexamers. A synthetic immune receptor repertoire was used to assess amplification bias, and residual bias was removed computationally. The original pipeline was this. After raw reads were preprocessed to remove errors, the CDR3 was defined following IMGT conventions as running from the conserved cysteine to phenylalanine. To get clonality, Shannon entropy was normalized by log2 of the number of productive unique TCRs and the result was subtracted from 1. CD4 or CD8 identity of scalp clones was inferred by cross-referencing scalp TCRbeta sequences with sorted blood CD4 and CD8 repertoires. Here the immuneACCESS table is served through TCRdb, limited to in-frame sequences with V and J called. Missing clones are a known gap in these copies; in checked studies unresolved V genes cover under half, and the rest lacks a known reason. Clone size and the V and J calls come from that table; the DNA yielded D and trimming. For this sample the table gives hundreds of thousands of clones, of which about three fifths were detected only once. 0.75% to 0.95% of the sample goes to the ten largest clones.

Per the publication, the treatment or condition label means: oral pan-JAK inhibitor, 5-10 mg twice daily. Peripheral blood and lesional scalp punch biopsies were obtained from patients with alopecia areata. PBMCs were separated by density centrifugation and stained for CD3, CD4 and CD8, after which CD4+ and CD8+ T cells were sorted on a FACSAria. With regard to this clone: Its binding antigen is unknown. Base qualities are not recorded, but no much larger clone differs from it by a single base.

Here the sequenced sample was CD4+ T cells sorted from blood, taken around week 53, from a patient treated with tofacitinib. This sequence originates from a human donor with alopecia areata. The sequence links TRBV4-2 to TRBJ2-7, and possibly TRBD1, on 6 matching bases. This receptor has the CDR3 CASSQIRVTGRDEQYF. The DNA sequence reads TGTGCCAGCAGCCAAATCAGGGTGACAGGTCGCGACGAGCAGTACTTC.